The 32 T cell receptor beta chains listed next were all sequenced from one sample in a study of T cells in Graves' hyperthyroidism and ophthalmopathy. Using RNA transcripts as the source, TCR beta CDR3 regions were amplified. An initial round of RT-PCR targeting the TCR CDR3 relied on the HTBI primer set. Each CDR3 protein gets one entry after TCRdb re-called the multiplex PCR reads with MiXCR. The table lists roughly 500,000 distinct CDR3 sequences, around 43% of them singletons. The source material was peripheral blood or thyroid tissue (not recorded which). These receptor sequences come from an adult woman with Graves' disease, either hyperthyroidism or ophthalmopathy (not recorded which).

This clonotype was counted many times. The chain has TRBV12-3 or TRBV12-4 and TRBJ1-3; no clear D gene. CDR3 length: 11 residues. V lost 5 bases and J 4 bases, leaving 3 bases between the germline ends. Written as DNA, the CDR3 is TGTGCCAGCAGTCAGGGAAACACCATATATTTT. Translation gives CASSQGNTIYF.

This clonotype was detected ten times or more. The chain uses TRBV10-3 and TRBJ2-2; no firm D call. The V end was cut by 4 bases, the J end by 0 bases, with 9 bases between. From germline, CDR1 is ENHRY and CDR2 SYGVKD. The length of the CDR3 is 15 residues. CDR3 sequence reads: CAISAGKTNTGELFF. The CDR3 region has the DNA TGTGCCATCAGTGCGGGCAAGACGAACACCGGGGAGCTGTTTTTT.

This clonotype was observed many times. This chain connects TRBV11-2 to TRBJ1-4; 9 nucleotides align to TRBD1. There are 17 residues in the CDR3. V gave up 5 bases and J gave up 2 bases; unmatched junction bases: 9. Germline CDR1 is SGHAT and CDR2 is FQNNGV. For the CDR3, the DNA is TGTGCCAGCAGCCGTCTCCGCGGACAGGGGACTAATGAAAAACTGTTTTTT. It codes for CASSRLRGQGTNEKLFF.

This clonotype was detected many times. This chain connects TRBV6-5 to TRBJ2-7, with 10 positions matching TRBD2. Per the germline V gene, CDR1 is MNHEY and CDR2 is SVGAGI. J gave up 9 bases and V 2 bases, and 10 bases lay outside the gene matches. The CDR3 is 15 amino acids. CDR3 region: CASSYTGLAAGGQYF. The DNA for the CDR3 is TGTGCCAGCAGTTACACCGGACTAGCGGCCGGGGGGCAGTACTTC.

The rearrangement links TRBV11-2 to TRBJ2-7, with D perhaps matching TRBD2 (5 bases). The CDR3 is 17 residues long. Germline V lookup: CDR1 SGHAT, CDR2 FQNNGV. The V gene lost 7 bases and the J gene lost 5 bases, with 27 bases spanning the gap. CDR3 sequence (DNA): TGTGCCAGCACCAGCTTAGATCTAGCCCGACGGTGGGACGAGCAGTACTTC. Encoded protein: CASTSLDLARRWDEQYF.

This clonotype was counted between two and nine times. Without the conserved terminal phenylalanine or tryptophan, this CDR3 likely stems from a read error. The limits of the CDR3 on the DNA are not certain, so only TCRdb's listed CDR3 is given. J is TRBJ1-4 and V is TRBV15. The CDR3 spans 8 amino acids, including both terminal residues. Per germline, CDR1 LNHNV and CDR2 YYDKDF (reference sequence). The CDR3 reads CATSTGYY.

This clonotype was observed a few times. The genes are TRBV20-1 and TRBJ1-5; 7 bases agree with TRBD1. CDR1 and CDR2 (germline): DFQATT, SNEGSKA (reference sequence). The CDR3 is 15 residues long. Losses at the gene ends were 5 bases for V and 0 bases for J; bases not matched to a gene: 7. This chain's CDR3 is CSASGGVNSNQPQHF. CDR3 in DNA: TGCAGTGCTTCAGGGGGAGTTAATAGCAATCAGCCCCAGCATTTT.

There are many counts of this clonotype. The chain combines TRBV7-6 with TRBJ2-7, with 7 bases aligning to TRBD2. The J segment lost 2 bases and the V segment lost 1 base, leaving 14 bases of the junction unmatched. The CDR3 has 18 residues. Germline V gene lookup returns CDR1 SGHVS and CDR2 FNYEAQ. The CDR3 spells CASSLGGFSGGRAYEQYF. Here the CDR3 DNA reads TGTGCCAGCAGCTTAGGGGGTTTCAGTGGCGGGAGAGCCTACGAGCAGTACTTC. The entire variable domain, with the rest obtained from reference TRBV7-6 and TRBJ2-7, is as follows: GAGVSQSPRYKVTKRGQDVALRCDPISGHVSLYWYRQALGQGPEFLTYFNYEAQQDKSGLPNDRFSAERPEGSISTLTIQRTEQRDSAMYRCASSLGGFSGGRAYEQYFGPGTRLTVT.

Remarks on this clonotype: One end of the junction is discordant with germline, which a read error may explain. The V and J genes are TRBV9 and TRBJ1-2; weak D call: TRBD1 (5 bases). The CDR3 loop spans 15 amino acids. CDR1 and CDR2 (germline): SGDLS, YYNGEE. CDR3 sequence reads: CASSHGAPRAYGYTF. The CDR3 region has the DNA TGCGCCAGCAGCCATGGAGCCCCCAGGGCATATGGCTACACCTTC. Drawing the rest from reference TRBV9 and TRBJ1-2, the complete variable domain is DSGVTQTPKHLITATGQRVTLRCSPRSGDLSVYWYQQSLDQGLQFLIQYYNGEERAKGNILERFSAQQFPDLHSELNLSSLELGDSALYFCASSHGAPRAYGYTFGSGTRLTVV.

The sample holds many counts of this clonotype. The V gene is TRBV6-5, the J gene TRBJ1-4; D gene unclear. Per the germline V gene, CDR1 is MNHEY and CDR2 is SVGAGI. CDR3 size: 15 residues. Trimming removed 4 bases from V and 11 bases from J, with 20 bases in between. The CDR3 here is CASSSAGPDYGKLFF. The CDR3, as DNA: TGTGCCAGCAGTTCCGCCGGGCCAGACTATGGTAAACTGTTTTTT.

This clonotype was seen a few times. The chain carries TRBV20-1 and TRBJ1-2, with D possibly matching TRBD1 (5 bases). The V end was cut by 6 bases, the J end by 6 bases, with 26 bases between. CDR1 and CDR2 from the germline V gene are DFQATT and SNEGSKA (reference sequence). The CDR3 runs to 16 residues. The DNA for the CDR3 is TGCAGTGCCCACCGGGACCAAGACACCGGGGACGATGGCTACACCTTC. Protein sequence: CSAHRDQDTGDDGYTF.

This clonotype was counted ten times or more. The gene calls are TRBV11-2 and TRBJ2-5; TRBD2 might be the D (5 bases). CDR3 length: 13 residues. Germline-derived CDR1 and CDR2 are SGHAT and FQNNGV. Trimming left V 5 bases short and J 4 bases short, with 11 bases between. CDR3 sequence reads: CASSPSGPETQYF. In DNA, the CDR3 is TGTGCCAGCAGCCCGAGCGGCCCAGAGACCCAGTACTTC. Based on the CDR3 plus reference TRBV11-2 and TRBJ2-5, the full variable domain is EAGVAQSPRYKIIEKRQSVAFWCNPISGHATLYWYQQILGQGPKLLIQFQNNGVVDDSQLPKDRFSAERLKGVDSTLKIQPAKLEDSAVYLCASSPSGPETQYFGPGTRLLVL.

CDR3 loop: CASLTGAYEQYF. Here the CDR3 DNA reads TGTGCCAGTCTGACAGGAGCCTACGAGCAGTACTTC. This chain links TRBV7-8 with TRBJ2-7; the D gene is possibly TRBD1 (6 bases). CDR3 length equals 12 residues. V was cut by 9 bases and J by 2 bases, with 11 bases left in between. Germline assignment: CDR1 SGHVS and CDR2 FQNEAQ. The full variable domain, in which reference TRBV7-8 and TRBJ2-7 provide the parts outside the CDR3, is GAGVSQSPRYKVAKRGQDVALRCDPISGHVSLFWYQQALGQGPEFLTYFQNEAQLDKSGLPSDRFFAERPEGSVSTLKIQRTQQEDSAVYLCASLTGAYEQYFGPGTRLTVT.

This clonotype occurred many times. This sequence joins TRBV29-1 and TRBJ1-3, with D tentatively TRBD1 (6 bases). Trimming stripped 6 bases from V and 8 bases from J, with 17 bases between. Germline CDR1 and CDR2: SQVTM and ANQGSEA. This CDR3 has 13 amino acids. CDR3 loop: CSVNPTGLDTIYF. The CDR3 DNA reads TGCAGCGTGAATCCTACAGGGCTGGACACCATATATTTT.

CDR3 coding DNA: TGCAGTGCTAGAGTCTCGAAACCATATAGCTACACCTTC. It yields the protein CSARVSKPYSYTF. The gene calls are TRBV20-1 and TRBJ1-2; no definite D call. V gave up 1 base and J gave up 9 bases, with 15 bases separating them. The CDR3 is made up of 13 amino acids. CDR1 and CDR2 (germline): DFQATT, SNEGSKA (reference sequence).

This clonotype was detected many times. This rearrangement joins TRBV20-1 to TRBJ1-6, with D maybe TRBD1 (6 bases). The CDR3 runs to 15 residues. Trimming took off 3 bases at V and 9 bases at J, with 18 bases between the two ends. Germline CDR1 is DFQATT and CDR2 is SNEGSKA (reference sequence). Written as DNA, the CDR3 is TGCAGTGCTAGCCCCGCTGGACAGTCAGGTTCACCCCTCCACTTT. This codes for CSASPAGQSGSPLHF.

The chain uses TRBV20-1 and TRBJ2-2, with TRBD2 matching over 7 bases. In germline, CDR1 is DFQATT, CDR2 SNEGSKA (reference sequence). The CDR3 spans 15 residues. V was pared by 0 bases and J by 3 bases, with 4 bases of the junction left unmatched. CDR3 DNA: TGCAGTGCTAGAGATCTAGCGGAGGACACCGGGGAGCTGTTTTTT. Amino acids: CSARDLAEDTGELFF.

This clonotype was recorded many times. The rearrangement links TRBV12-3 or TRBV12-4 to TRBJ1-3; D is ambiguous. V lost 6 bases and J 2 bases, leaving 11 bases between the germline ends. The CDR3 has 14 amino acids. CDR3 sequence (DNA): TGTGCCAGCAGCCTCGACATCACTGGAAACACCATATATTTT. Translating it yields CASSLDITGNTIYF.

This clonotype was seen more than once but under ten times. The CDR3 coding sequence is TGTGCCAGCAGCCCGCGGGACGATACTGAAGCTTTCTTT. This codes for CASSPRDDTEAFF. V is TRBV9 and J is TRBJ1-1, with TRBD1 as a possible D gene (5 bases). V lost 4 bases, J lost 5 bases, and 12 bases lay in between. Per the germline V gene, CDR1 is SGDLS and CDR2 is YYNGEE. The CDR3 runs to 13 residues.

This clonotype has at least ten counts. J is TRBJ2-5 and V is TRBV25-1; D gene unclear. With 9 bases removed from V and 3 bases from J, the gap between germline ends came to 8 bases. The CDR3 consists of 11 residues. Germline CDR1 reads MGHDK; CDR2 reads SYGVNS. This CDR3 is CASKTEETQYF. CDR3 nucleotides: TGTGCCAGTAAAACGGAAGAGACCCAGTACTTC.

The V call is TRBV2, the J call TRBJ2-6; maybe TRBD2 (6 bases). The CDR3 runs to 15 residues. The V gene's germline CDR1 is SNHLY and CDR2 FYNNEI. Trimming stripped 0 bases from V and 5 bases from J, with 8 bases between. The CDR3 reads CASSEAGGWANVLTF. CDR3 in DNA: TGTGCCAGCAGTGAAGCGGGGGGTTGGGCCAACGTCCTGACTTTC.

The CDR3 region is CASSRNDPGSTGELFF. CDR3 coding DNA: TGTGCCAGCAGTCGGAACGACCCTGGGAGCACCGGGGAGCTGTTTTTT. The genes are TRBV12-3 or TRBV12-4 and TRBJ2-2; D perhaps matches TRBD2 (5 bases). With 5 bases removed from V and 4 bases from J, the gap between germline ends came to 17 bases. The CDR3 consists of 16 residues.

V gene TRBV5-1 combines with J gene TRBJ1-1; TRBD1 matches at 9 bases. The CDR3 has 15 amino acids. Germline V gives CDR1 SGHRS, CDR2 YFSETQ. J gave up 6 bases and V 4 bases, and 10 bases lay outside the gene matches. The CDR3 loop is CASSPGQGRSAEAFF. DNA of the CDR3: TGCGCCAGCAGCCCGGGACAGGGTCGGAGTGCTGAAGCTTTCTTT.

CDR3 sequence reads: CAISESLGSDQPQHF. In DNA, the CDR3 is TGTGCCATCAGTGAGTCGCTAGGGAGTGACCAGCCCCAGCATTTT. V usage is TRBV10-3 and J usage is TRBJ1-5; no firm D call. V lost 0 bases, J lost 7 bases, and 13 bases lay in between. Germline V CDR1 and CDR2: ENHRY, SYGVKD. This CDR3 region has 15 residues.

The table lists this clonotype with a count of one. The genes are TRBV25-1 and TRBJ1-1; maybe TRBD1 (6 bases). The CDR3 extends over 12 amino acids. V was trimmed by 5 bases and J by 9 bases, leaving 13 bases between them. The germline V gene encodes CDR1 MGHDK and CDR2 SYGVNS. The CDR3 reads CASSYAQGKAFF. CDR3 DNA sequence: TGTGCCAGCAGTTACGCACAGGGAAAAGCTTTCTTT.

The chain couples TRBV12-3 or TRBV12-4 to TRBJ1-5, with D perhaps matching TRBD1 (5 bases). V lost 3 bases and J lost 6, with 9 bases in between. CDR3 size: 13 residues. The CDR3 DNA follows: TGTGCCAGCAGTTTTTCTAGGGGTCAGCCCCAGCATTTT. Translated, it gives CASSFSRGQPQHF.

This rearrangement joins TRBV25-1 to TRBJ1-5; D is possibly TRBD1 (6 bases). This CDR3 is built from 18 residues. Germline values: CDR1 MGHDK, CDR2 SYGVNS. Trimming cost V 11 bases and J 1 base, with 27 bases left between them. CDR3 residues: CAWSVHLFGGGSNQPQHF. The CDR3, as DNA: TGTGCCTGGAGTGTACATCTTTTTGGAGGGGGAAGCAATCAGCCCCAGCATTTT.

This clonotype has at least ten counts. The chain links TRBV20-1 to TRBJ2-7; 7 nucleotides match TRBD2. Per the germline V gene, CDR1 is DFQATT and CDR2 is SNEGSKA (reference sequence). The CDR3 loop spans 14 amino acids. Trimming at V came to 3 bases and at J to 1 base, leaving 6 bases not matched to a gene. The CDR3 nucleotides are TGCAGTGCTAGTAAGGCTAGCGGATCCTACGAGCAGTACTTC. It codes for CSASKASGSYEQYF.

The gene calls are TRBV10-3 and TRBJ1-1; the match to TRBD1 covers 8 bases. Germline CDR1 ENHRY, CDR2 SYGVKD. V dropped 6 bases and J dropped 5; count of bases not matched to a gene: 5. The CDR3 covers 13 residues. The DNA of the CDR3 is TGTGCCATCAGGGGAGGACAGGGTACTGAAGCTTTCTTT. Translation: CAIRGGQGTEAFF.

This clonotype has ten or more counts. V gene TRBV5-4 combines with J gene TRBJ1-5, with a possible D match to TRBD1 (5 bases). This CDR3 contains 17 residues. In germline, CDR1 is SGHNT, CDR2 YYREEE (reference sequence). V lost 3 bases and J 3 bases, leaving 19 bases between the germline ends. This CDR3 is CASSWTGTAFANQPQHF. The CDR3 DNA follows: TGTGCCAGCAGCTGGACCGGGACCGCCTTCGCCAATCAGCCCCAGCATTTT.

The chain employs TRBV9 and TRBJ1-1, with D unclear. The germline CDR1 and CDR2 sequences are SGDLS and YYNGEE. Trimming removed 0 bases at V and 1 base at J, with 4 bases between. The CDR3 spans 13 residues. CDR3 amino acids: CASSVVQNTEAFF. CDR3 sequence (DNA): TGTGCCAGCAGCGTAGTTCAGAACACTGAAGCTTTCTTT.

Ten or more counts support this clonotype. This chain joins TRBV9 and TRBJ2-7; a possible D gene is TRBD2 (6 bases). The CDR3 runs to 13 residues. CDR1 and CDR2 (germline): SGDLS, YYNGEE. Trimming left V 2 bases short and J 6 bases short, with 12 bases between. This chain's CDR3 is CASSVGRGGEQYF. The CDR3 nucleotides are TGTGCCAGCAGCGTGGGGCGGGGAGGCGAGCAGTACTTC. Based on the CDR3 plus reference TRBV9 and TRBJ2-7, the full variable domain is DSGVTQTPKHLITATGQRVTLRCSPRSGDLSVYWYQQSLDQGLQFLIQYYNGEERAKGNILERFSAQQFPDLHSELNLSSLELGDSALYFCASSVGRGGEQYFGPGTRLTVT.